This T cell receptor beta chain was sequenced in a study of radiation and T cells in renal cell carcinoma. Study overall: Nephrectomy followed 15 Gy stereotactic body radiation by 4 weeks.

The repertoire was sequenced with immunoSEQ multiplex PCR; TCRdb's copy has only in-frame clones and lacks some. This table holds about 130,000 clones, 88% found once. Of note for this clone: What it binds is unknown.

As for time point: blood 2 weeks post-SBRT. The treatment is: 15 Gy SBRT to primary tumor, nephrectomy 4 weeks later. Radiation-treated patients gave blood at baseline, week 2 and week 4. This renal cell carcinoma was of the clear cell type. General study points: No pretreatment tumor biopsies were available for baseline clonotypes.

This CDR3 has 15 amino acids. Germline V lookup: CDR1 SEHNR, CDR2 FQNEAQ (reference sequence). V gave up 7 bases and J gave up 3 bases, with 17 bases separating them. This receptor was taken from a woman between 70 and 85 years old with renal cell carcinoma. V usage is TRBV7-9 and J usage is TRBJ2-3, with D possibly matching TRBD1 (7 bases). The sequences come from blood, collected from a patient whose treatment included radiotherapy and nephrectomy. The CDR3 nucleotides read TGTGCCAGCACCCTCGGGGGACAGCCGACAGATACGCAGTATTTT. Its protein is CASTLGGQPTDTQYF.